The source of this T cell receptor (beta chain) is a study of blood T cell repertoires in COVID-19 (dated by TCRdb to between 2020 and 2021). About the investigation overall: Collaborator samples came from the United States, Italy and Spain and covered acute and convalescent phases of COVID-19. The material from the prospective study consisted of cDNA or gDNA derived from T cells, B-cell-depleted T cells, or PBMCs. Deeply sampled blood TCRbeta repertoires from subjects exposed to, actively infected with, or recovered from COVID-19 were included in the dataset. The repertoires were made available in a free public database intended to serve as a resource for research on the immune response to SARS-CoV-2. The samples were drawn from two sources: the first 160 participants of the ongoing ImmuneRACE study, and 1,000 to 1,500 subjects contributed by 6 global collaborators. Sample metadata almost always included a de-identified subject ID, COVID-19 status, age in years and sex. Where available, HLA class I and class II types were taken from metadata supplied by the sample provider and were not determined by assay-based typing. The paper's findings and limits, for the study overall: The amount of clinical and demographic metadata varied by source and participant and was provided uncurated.

The immunoSEQ Assay, a bias-controlled multiplex PCR, was used to amplify TCRbeta CDR3 regions from genomic DNA. The authors processed their data as follows. The number of nucleated cells in each sample was estimated from the amplification of reference gene primers within the assay. To quantify the absolute abundance of each unique TCRbeta CDR3 rearrangement, sequence reads were collapsed and filtered. For each sample, productive Simpson clonality was calculated by taking the square root of Simpson's diversity index across productive rearrangements. TCRdb's version of the immuneACCESS table is confined to in-frame rearrangements and falls short of the full clone set. An unresolved V gene accounts for under half of the shortfall where checked; the remainder is of unknown origin. That table supplies the V and J calls and clone size; D and trimming were determined from the DNA. The sample records approximately 150,000 clones, about 85% of which are singletons. The ten largest clonotypes hold roughly 2.6% of the sample.

The germline ends are 13 bases apart after V is trimmed by 0 bases and J by 5 bases. The CDR3 sequence holds 15 residues, the cysteine and phenylalanine included. Just the 45-base CDR3 DNA is kept, in frame starting at base 1. The germline V gene supplies CDR1 SGHRS and CDR2 YFSETQ. Notes on this clone: Its specific antigen is unknown. Within one base of it there is no much larger clone, and no base qualities were kept.

Whole blood was collected in K2EDTA tubes by collaborating institutions according to the institutions' own protocols. For TCRbeta analysis, collaborators shipped samples as frozen whole blood, isolated PBMCs, or DNA extracted from either of those sample types. The chain uses TRBV5-1 and TRBJ2-3; possibly the D gene is TRBD2, per 5 matching bases. This receptor was obtained from a human donor with acute or convalescent COVID-19. The donor label of this sample is uncertain. The specimen sequenced was peripheral blood. At the DNA level, the sequence is TGCGCCAGCAGCTTGGCCTTACTAGAAGGAGATACGCAGTATTTT. The resulting protein is CASSLALLEGDTQYF.